This T cell receptor beta chain was sequenced during a study of blood T cell repertoires in COVID-19. Participant ages covered 18 to 89 years across 20 to 25 US areas. Cohort allocation depended upon clinical history that participants reported. Donors in Cohort 3 who had recovered were those with two negative PCRs, healthcare professional clearance, or resolution of their symptoms. TCRdb keeps only in-frame clones here, not all; method: immunoSEQ multiplex PCR. The sample lists about 330,000 clones, around 87% occurring once. Germline CDR1 and CDR2: SGHRS and YFSETQ. Trimming at V came to 0 bases and at J to 7 bases, leaving 6 bases not matched to a gene. CDR3 length equals 15 residues.

This clonotype was obtained from a woman in her 30s who had recovered from COVID-19. The chain is built from TRBV5-1 and TRBJ1-5, with 8 bases lining up with TRBD1. Material for sequencing was PBMCs or T cells enriched from blood (not recorded which). CDR3 sequence reads: CASSLAPGGGQPQHF. DNA of the CDR3: TGCGCCAGCAGCTTGGCCCCAGGGGGCGGCCAGCCCCAGCATTTT.